This T cell receptor (beta chain) was identified in a study of vaccination and CD4 T cells after COVID-19. Study background: Convalescent individuals numbered four females and six males, two being Hispanic.

The germline gives CDR1 DFQATT, CDR2 SNEGSKA (reference sequence). The CDR3 length is 14 residues. Trimming at V came to 0 bases and at J to 5 bases, leaving 4 bases not matched to a gene. For this clonotype: No antigen is known for it.

The Oncomine TCR Beta short-read assay was what sequenced the DNA obtained from cultured CD4+ T cells. One entry per CDR3 protein results from TCRdb running MiXCR on the PCR reads. The sample contains around 15,000 distinct CDR3 sequences, 63% of which appear only once. Treatment reported: approximately nine-day PBMC culture with coronavirus spike peptide pools or control peptides (ViraFEST assay). ViraFEST expanded antigen-specific T cells with peptide pools, then sequenced TCRs. The source material was CD4+ T cells from blood, cultured in vitro. The V call is TRBV20-1, the J call TRBJ2-3; 8 positions match TRBD2. The receptor comes from a human donor who had recovered from COVID-19. DNA for the CDR3: TGCAGTGCTAGAGATTACGCGGGAGGAGATACGCAGTATTTT. As protein: CSARDYAGGDTQYF.